This T cell receptor (beta chain) was retrieved from a study of blood T cell repertoires in COVID-19. The overall study: COVID-19 samples collected from the United States, Italy and Spain covered acute and convalescent phases. PBMCs, B-cell-depleted T cells, or T cells provided the cDNA or gDNA that made up the material.

Trimming left V 4 bases short and J 2 bases short, with 9 bases between. CDR1 MNHEY and CDR2 SVGAGI come from the germline V gene. The CDR3 runs 13 residues. The authors' processing: For nucleated cells, counts were estimated from reference gene primer amplification. TCRdb's table, derived via immunoSEQ multiplex PCR, lists solely in-frame clones and lacks some. The DNA gave D and trimming, while V, J and clone size come from that table. The sample shows 200,000 to 300,000 clones, about 89% of them seen only once. Sequenced input: peripheral blood. V usage is TRBV6-5 and J usage is TRBJ2-7; D unresolved. The receptor's source is a man in his forties or fifties who had recovered from COVID-19. The CDR3 sequence is CASSSLGTYEQYF. The CDR3 coding sequence is TGTGCCAGCAGTTCCCTAGGAACCTACGAGCAGTACTTC.